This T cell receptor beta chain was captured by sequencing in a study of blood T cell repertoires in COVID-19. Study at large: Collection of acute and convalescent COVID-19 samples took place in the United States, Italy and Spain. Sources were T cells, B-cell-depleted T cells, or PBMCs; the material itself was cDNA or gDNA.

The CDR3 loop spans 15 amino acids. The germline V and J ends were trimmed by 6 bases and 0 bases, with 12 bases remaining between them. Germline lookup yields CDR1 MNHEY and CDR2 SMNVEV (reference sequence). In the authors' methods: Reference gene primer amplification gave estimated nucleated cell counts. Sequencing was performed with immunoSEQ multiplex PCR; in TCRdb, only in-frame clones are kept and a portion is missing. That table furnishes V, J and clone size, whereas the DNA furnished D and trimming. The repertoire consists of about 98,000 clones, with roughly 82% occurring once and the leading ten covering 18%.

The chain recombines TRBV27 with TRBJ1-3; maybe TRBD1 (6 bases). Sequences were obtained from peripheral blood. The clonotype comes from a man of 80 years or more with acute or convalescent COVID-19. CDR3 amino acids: CASSHTGSSGNTIYF. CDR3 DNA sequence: TGTGCCAGCAGCCATACAGGGAGCTCTGGAAACACCATATATTTT.